A selection of T cell receptor beta chains follows, all from one sample in a study of blood T cell repertoires in COVID-19. Sequencing used immunoSEQ multiplex PCR; TCRdb keeps in-frame clones, though not all of them. Of around 190,000 clones in the sample, 70% to 90% were seen once. Specimen: peripheral blood. Every receptor here comes from a man between 45 and 60 years old with COVID-19, enrolled during active disease. Each CDR3 is given with its conserved first and last residue. The D gene is left open where the match is weak. Expanded clones are given a class, and other clones once, few, many or no size at all.

d_call: TRBD1
clone_size: .
v_call: TRBV3-1/TRBV3-2
j_call: TRBJ2-1
cdr3_aa: CASSTGGLGNEQFF
cdr3_nt: TGTGCCAGCAGCACAGGGGGACTGGGCAATGAGCAGTTCTTC

d_call: TRBD2
clone_size: .
v_call: TRBV5-1
j_call: TRBJ2-3
cdr3_aa: CASSLGTSRPTDTQYF
cdr3_nt: TGCGCCAGCAGCTTGGGGACTAGCAGACCCACAGATACGCAGTATTTT

d_call: TRBD1
clone_size: .
v_call: TRBV11-2
j_call: TRBJ1-1
cdr3_aa: CASSRGSMGQGAGGTEAFF
cdr3_nt: TGTGCCAGCAGTAGAGGGTCGATGGGACAGGGGGCCGGGGGGACTGAAGCTTTCTTT

d_call: .
clone_size: .
v_call: TRBV7-2
j_call: TRBJ2-7
cdr3_aa: CASSLVALPYEQYF
cdr3_nt: TGTGCCAGCAGCTTAGTGGCCTTACCCTACGAGCAGTACTTC

d_call: TRBD2
clone_size: .
v_call: TRBV7-9
j_call: TRBJ2-1
cdr3_aa: CASSLDRGTSGDRYNEQFF
cdr3_nt: TGTGCCAGCAGCTTAGACAGGGGGACTAGCGGGGACCGATACAATGAGCAGTTCTTC

d_call: .
clone_size: .
v_call: TRBV27
j_call: TRBJ2-3
cdr3_aa: CASSLKRTDTQYF
cdr3_nt: TGTGCCAGCAGTTTAAAGCGCACAGATACGCAGTATTTT

d_call: TRBD2
clone_size: .
v_call: TRBV10-3
j_call: TRBJ2-1
cdr3_aa: CATRAGAGNEQFF
cdr3_nt: TGTGCCACCCGAGCGGGAGCGGGCAATGAGCAGTTCTTC

d_call: .
clone_size: once
v_call: TRBV6-2/TRBV6-3
j_call: TRBJ2-7
cdr3_aa: CASSYSGLQYEQYF
cdr3_nt: TGTGCCAGCAGTTACTCGGGTTTACAGTACGAGCAGTACTTC

d_call: .
clone_size: .
v_call: TRBV28
j_call: TRBJ2-5
cdr3_aa: CASSLAGGRKETQYF
cdr3_nt: TGTGCCAGCAGTTTAGCCGGGGGGCGAAAAGAGACCCAGTACTTC

d_call: TRBD2
clone_size: .
v_call: TRBV27
j_call: TRBJ2-5
cdr3_aa: CASSIKRGEETQYF
cdr3_nt: TGTGCCAGCAGTATTAAGCGGGGAGAAGAGACCCAGTACTTC

d_call: .
clone_size: .
v_call: TRBV28
j_call: TRBJ2-3
cdr3_aa: CASSLGGTNTDTQYF
cdr3_nt: TGTGCCAGCAGTTTGGGCGGGACCAACACAGATACGCAGTATTTT

d_call: TRBD1
clone_size: .
v_call: TRBV15
j_call: TRBJ1-6
cdr3_aa: CATSQGGTGFDSPLHF
cdr3_nt: TGTGCCACCAGCCAAGGGGGGACAGGGTTTGATTCACCCCTCCACTTT

d_call: .
clone_size: .
v_call: TRBV30
j_call: TRBJ1-4
cdr3_aa: CAWSVGRIRGRATNEKLFF
cdr3_nt: TGTGCCTGGAGTGTAGGGCGGATCAGGGGACGAGCAACTAATGAAAAACTGTTTTTT

d_call: .
clone_size: once
v_call: TRBV18
j_call: TRBJ2-7
cdr3_aa: CASSSGSYEQYF
cdr3_nt: TGTGCCAGCTCATCGGGTTCCTACGAGCAGTACTTC

d_call: TRBD1
clone_size: .
v_call: TRBV18
j_call: TRBJ1-6
cdr3_aa: CASSPGQGVSPLHF
cdr3_nt: TGTGCCAGCTCACCAGGACAGGGCGTTTCACCCCTCCACTTT

d_call: TRBD1
clone_size: .
v_call: TRBV19
j_call: TRBJ1-1
cdr3_aa: CASSIRFGQGWTEAFF
cdr3_nt: TGTGCCAGTAGTATCCGGTTTGGACAGGGTTGGACTGAAGCTTTCTTT

d_call: TRBD1
clone_size: once
v_call: TRBV15
j_call: TRBJ1-4
cdr3_aa: CATSRAGTGVSANEKLFF
cdr3_nt: TGTGCCACCAGCAGAGCCGGGACAGGGGTATCGGCTAATGAAAAACTGTTTTTT

d_call: TRBD1
clone_size: .
v_call: TRBV5-4
j_call: TRBJ2-1
cdr3_aa: CASSLDRGSSSYNEQFF
cdr3_nt: TGTGCCAGCAGCTTAGACAGGGGTTCTAGCTCCTACAATGAGCAGTTCTTC

d_call: .
clone_size: .
v_call: TRBV7-8
j_call: TRBJ2-7
cdr3_aa: CASSLERQYEQYF
cdr3_nt: TGTGCCAGCAGCCTAGAAAGACAGTACGAGCAGTACTTC

d_call: TRBD2
clone_size: .
v_call: TRBV18
j_call: TRBJ2-5
cdr3_aa: CASSPKGLALQETQYF
cdr3_nt: TGTGCCAGCTCACCTAAAGGACTAGCGCTTCAAGAGACCCAGTACTTC

d_call: TRBD1
clone_size: .
v_call: TRBV5-1
j_call: TRBJ1-1
cdr3_aa: CASSLRQGLNTEAFF
cdr3_nt: TGCGCCAGCAGCTTAAGACAGGGGTTGAACACTGAAGCTTTCTTT

d_call: TRBD1
clone_size: .
v_call: TRBV19
j_call: TRBJ2-7
cdr3_aa: CASSIDAQGTYEQYF
cdr3_nt: TGTGCCAGTAGTATAGATGCACAGGGGACCTACGAGCAGTACTTC

d_call: TRBD2
clone_size: .
v_call: TRBV25-1
j_call: TRBJ2-5
cdr3_aa: CASSFAGTSGGAQETQYF
cdr3_nt: TGTGCCAGCTCGTTTGCCGGGACTAGCGGGGGGGCGCAAGAGACCCAGTACTTC

d_call: TRBD2
clone_size: .
v_call: TRBV7-2
j_call: TRBJ2-1
cdr3_aa: CASSLGLAGNEQFF
cdr3_nt: TGTGCCAGCAGCTTAGGGCTAGCGGGTAATGAGCAGTTCTTC

d_call: .
clone_size: few
v_call: TRBV6-6
j_call: TRBJ2-7
cdr3_aa: CASSPGIGSSYEQYF
cdr3_nt: TGTGCCAGCAGCCCCGGAATCGGGAGCTCCTACGAGCAGTACTTC

d_call: .
clone_size: .
v_call: TRBV7-6
j_call: TRBJ1-5
cdr3_aa: CASSLGGGQPQHF
cdr3_nt: TGTGCCAGCAGCTTAGGGGGGGGTCAGCCCCAGCATTTT

d_call: .
clone_size: .
v_call: TRBV6-5
j_call: TRBJ2-7
cdr3_aa: CASCRQGSSYEQYF
cdr3_nt: TGTGCCAGCTGCAGGCAGGGCTCCTCCTACGAGCAGTACTTC

d_call: TRBD1
clone_size: .
v_call: TRBV18
j_call: TRBJ1-5
cdr3_aa: CASSPRTGDQPQHF
cdr3_nt: TGTGCCAGCTCACCACGAACAGGGGACCAGCCCCAGCATTTT

d_call: TRBD2
clone_size: .
v_call: TRBV19
j_call: TRBJ2-2
cdr3_aa: CASSIRLAGLKTGELFF
cdr3_nt: TGTGCCAGTAGTATTCGACTAGCGGGGCTAAAAACCGGGGAGCTGTTTTTT

d_call: .
clone_size: .
v_call: TRBV5-1
j_call: TRBJ2-7
cdr3_aa: CASSLSGYEQYF
cdr3_nt: TGCGCCAGCAGCTTGTCGGGCTACGAGCAGTACTTC

d_call: .
clone_size: .
v_call: TRBV12-3/TRBV12-4
j_call: TRBJ1-2
cdr3_aa: CASSLSGVWGYTF
cdr3_nt: TGTGCCAGCAGTTTATCCGGAGTTTGGGGCTACACCTTC

d_call: TRBD1
clone_size: .
v_call: TRBV30
j_call: TRBJ1-1
cdr3_aa: CAWSRGQVAEAFF
cdr3_nt: TGTGCCTGGAGTAGGGGACAGGTAGCTGAAGCTTTCTTT

d_call: TRBD2
clone_size: .
v_call: TRBV20-1
j_call: TRBJ2-7
cdr3_aa: CSASETSGHYEQYF
cdr3_nt: TGCAGTGCTAGTGAGACTAGCGGACACTACGAGCAGTACTTC

d_call: TRBD1
clone_size: few
v_call: TRBV10-3
j_call: TRBJ1-5
cdr3_aa: CAISESTGGDQPQHF
cdr3_nt: TGTGCCATCAGTGAAAGCACAGGGGGGGATCAGCCCCAGCATTTT

d_call: TRBD1
clone_size: .
v_call: TRBV5-4
j_call: TRBJ2-1
cdr3_aa: CASSRSDRGTYNEQFF
cdr3_nt: TGTGCCAGCAGCCGTTCGGACAGGGGTACCTACAATGAGCAGTTCTTC

d_call: .
clone_size: .
v_call: TRBV7-3
j_call: TRBJ2-3
cdr3_aa: CASSQTLGTDTQYF
cdr3_nt: TGTGCCAGCAGCCAAACACTAGGAACAGATACGCAGTATTTT

d_call: TRBD2
clone_size: once
v_call: TRBV7-8
j_call: TRBJ2-7
cdr3_aa: CASSLVAGGIYEQYF
cdr3_nt: TGTGCCAGCAGCTTAGTAGCGGGTGGCATTTACGAGCAGTACTTC

d_call: TRBD2
clone_size: .
v_call: TRBV5-5
j_call: TRBJ2-5
cdr3_aa: CASSFSGTSGGAFGETQYF
cdr3_nt: TGTGCCAGCAGCTTTTCCGGGACTAGCGGGGGGGCCTTCGGGGAGACCCAGTACTTC

d_call: TRBD2
clone_size: .
v_call: TRBV7-2
j_call: TRBJ2-2
cdr3_aa: CASSFTSGGRGPGELFF
cdr3_nt: TGTGCCAGCAGCTTTACTAGCGGGGGGCGGGGTCCCGGGGAGCTGTTTTTT

d_call: TRBD2
clone_size: .
v_call: TRBV5-1
j_call: TRBJ2-5
cdr3_aa: CASGRTSESETQYF
cdr3_nt: TGCGCCAGCGGCCGAACTAGCGAAAGCGAGACCCAGTACTTC

d_call: TRBD1
clone_size: .
v_call: TRBV9
j_call: TRBJ2-1
cdr3_aa: CASSVTQGPNEQFF
cdr3_nt: TGTGCCAGCAGCGTAACACAGGGGCCCAATGAGCAGTTCTTC

d_call: TRBD2
clone_size: .
v_call: TRBV4-3
j_call: TRBJ2-1
cdr3_aa: CASSPSGGLSTGQFF
cdr3_nt: TGCGCCAGCAGCCCTAGCGGGGGCCTATCGACGGGGCAGTTCTTC

d_call: .
clone_size: .
v_call: TRBV2
j_call: TRBJ2-6
cdr3_aa: CASSVQGGAGANVLTF
cdr3_nt: TGTGCCAGCAGTGTCCAAGGGGGGGCTGGGGCCAACGTCCTGACTTTC